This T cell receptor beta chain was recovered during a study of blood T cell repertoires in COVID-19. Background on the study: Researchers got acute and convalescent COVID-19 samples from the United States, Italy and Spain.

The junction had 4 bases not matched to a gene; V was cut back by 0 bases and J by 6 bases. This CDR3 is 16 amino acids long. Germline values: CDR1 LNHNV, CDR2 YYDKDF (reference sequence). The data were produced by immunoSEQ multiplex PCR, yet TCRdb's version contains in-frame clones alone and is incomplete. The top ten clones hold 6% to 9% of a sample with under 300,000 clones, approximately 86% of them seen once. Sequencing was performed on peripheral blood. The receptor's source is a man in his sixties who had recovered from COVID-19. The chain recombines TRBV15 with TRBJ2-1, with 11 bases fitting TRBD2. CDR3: CATSRDYSGGANEQFF. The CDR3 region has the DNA TGTGCCACCAGCAGAGACTATAGCGGGGGGGCCAATGAGCAGTTCTTC.